This is a list of T cell receptor beta chains from one sample in a study of blood T cell repertoires in COVID-19. The data were produced by immunoSEQ multiplex PCR, yet TCRdb's version contains in-frame clones alone and is incomplete. Here the sample spans tens of thousands of clones, roughly three quarters being singletons. The source material was peripheral blood. The source of these receptors is a man in his 70s with active or convalescent COVID-19. Each CDR3 is given with its conserved first and last residue. The D gene is left open where the match is weak. Not every row has a clone size; where given, it reads once, few, many or a size class.

d_gene | j_gene | abundance | v_gene | CDR3nt | CDR3aa
. | TRBJ1-3 | . | TRBV28 | TGTGCCAGCAGTTATGCCCCGAGCACCATATATTTT | CASSYAPSTIYF
TRBD1 | TRBJ1-2 | . | TRBV6-6 | TGTGCCAGCAGTACCGGGACAGGAACTTATGGCTACACCTTC | CASSTGTGTYGYTF
TRBD2 | TRBJ2-1 | . | TRBV14 | TGTGCCAGCAGCCAAGAAGGTTGGACTAGCGGATACAATGAGCAGTTCTTC | CASSQEGWTSGYNEQFF
. | TRBJ2-5 | . | TRBV7-2 | TGTGCCAGCAGCTCCCGGATGGATAGGGGGACCCAGTACTTC | CASSSRMDRGTQYF
TRBD2 | TRBJ2-3 | . | TRBV30 | TGTGCCTGGAGTGTGTCTAGCGGGGTGTTAGATACGCAGTATTTT | CAWSVSSGVLDTQYF
TRBD1 | TRBJ1-3 | . | TRBV18 | TGTGCCAGCTCACCTACAGGGGAGTCTGGAAACACCATATATTTT | CASSPTGESGNTIYF
TRBD1 | TRBJ2-2 | few | TRBV19 | TGTGCCAGTACGGACAGGGGGCCCCACGGGGAGCTGTTTTTT | CASTDRGPHGELFF
. | TRBJ1-2 | . | TRBV7-9 | TGTGCCAGCAGCTTCTACGGGACAAGCTATGGCTACACCTTC | CASSFYGTSYGYTF
. | TRBJ1-5 | . | TRBV4-1 | TGCGCCAGCAGCCCCACGGGGGGACCTGAGCCCCAGCATTTT | CASSPTGGPEPQHF
. | TRBJ1-6 | . | TRBV18 | TGTGCCAGCTCGACAACAGAGTATAATTCACCCCTCCACTTT | CASSTTEYNSPLHF
. | TRBJ1-1 | . | TRBV7-9 | TGTGCCAGCAGCTTAGAGGCTTTCCACGGGTGGTGGACTGAAGCTTTCTTT | CASSLEAFHGWWTEAFF
TRBD2 | TRBJ2-1 | . | TRBV28 | TGTGCCAGCAGCTTAGCGGGAATCAGCTCCTACAATGAGCAGTTCTTC | CASSLAGISSYNEQFF
. | TRBJ2-3 | . | TRBV29-1 | TGCAGCGTTGGTAGGGGTGGAACAGATACGCAGTATTTT | CSVGRGGTDTQYF
. | TRBJ1-2 | . | TRBV29-1 | TGCAGCGGCTGGGTCGCCGGGGGCTATGGCTACACCTTC | CSGWVAGGYGYTF
TRBD1 | TRBJ1-1 | few | TRBV6-1 | TGTGCCAGCAGTGAAGTCGACAGGGAAAGGGCTTTCTTT | CASSEVDRERAFF
. | TRBJ1-6 | many | TRBV25-1 | TGTGCCAGCAGTGAACCGTCCAAGGGAGGTTATTCACCCCTCCACTTT | CASSEPSKGGYSPLHF
TRBD1 | TRBJ1-1 | . | TRBV28 | TGTGCCAGCAGTTTATTGGTACAGGGGCCCACTGAAGCTTTCTTT | CASSLLVQGPTEAFF
. | TRBJ2-7 | . | TRBV6-1 | TGTGCCAGCAGTGAACCGGGTGACTACGAGCAGTACTTC | CASSEPGDYEQYF
. | TRBJ1-1 | . | TRBV5-1 | TGCGCCAGCAGCATTGGATGGGGGGAGAACGCTGAAGCTTTCTTT | CASSIGWGENAEAFF
. | TRBJ2-1 | . | TRBV6-2/TRBV6-3 | TGTGCCAGCAGTTCGGGTAGCGGAGGGCTTTTCAATGAGCAGTTCTTC | CASSSGSGGLFNEQFF
TRBD2 | TRBJ2-7 | . | TRBV10-3 | TGTGCCTCAACCCCTTCCCCCTGGCTAGCGGACTCTCGCTACGAGCAGTACTTC | CASTPSPWLADSRYEQYF
TRBD2 | TRBJ2-2 | . | TRBV7-3 | TGTGCCAGCAGCAAAACTAGCGGGGGTACCGGGGAGCTGTTTTTT | CASSKTSGGTGELFF
. | TRBJ1-2 | . | TRBV1 | TGCACCAGCAGGGGGACAGGGGCCCCACTAGCTAACTATGGCTACACCTTC | CTSRGTGAPLANYGYTF
TRBD2 | TRBJ2-3 | . | TRBV6-5 | TGTGCCAGCAGTCCCGCTAGCGGCCACACGCAGTATTTT | CASSPASGHTQYF
. | TRBJ1-1 | . | TRBV19 | TGTGCCAGCCGGGGGGAGGAGAACACTGAAGCTTTCTTT | CASRGEENTEAFF
TRBD2 | TRBJ2-2 | . | TRBV7-2 | TGTGCCAGCAGCCCATACCCTAGCGGGGGATCCACCGGGGAGCTGTTTTTT | CASSPYPSGGSTGELFF
TRBD1 | TRBJ1-4 | . | TRBV6-5 | TGTGCCAGCAGCCGTGGACAGGTGAGGGAAAAACTGTTTTTT | CASSRGQVREKLFF
TRBD1 | TRBJ1-5 | . | TRBV30 | TGTGCCTGGAGTCGGGACAGGTCGTCTTATAGCAATCAGCCCCAGCATTTT | CAWSRDRSSYSNQPQHF
. | TRBJ2-5 | . | TRBV7-2 | TGTGCCAGCAGCTTCGCCATAGCGGTAGCAGAGACCCAGTACTTC | CASSFAIAVAETQYF
. | TRBJ1-3 | . | TRBV2 | TGTGCCAGCAGTGATCAGGTCGTTGGAAACACCATATATTTT | CASSDQVVGNTIYF
. | TRBJ1-4 | . | TRBV6-2/TRBV6-3 | TGTGCCAGCAGTTACTTGCAGGAAAAACTGTTTTTT | CASSYLQEKLFF
. | TRBJ2-2 | . | TRBV11-2 | TGTGCCAGCAGCCTACAGGGCCCGAACACCGGGGAGCTGTTTTTT | CASSLQGPNTGELFF
TRBD1 | TRBJ2-5 | . | TRBV7-9 | TGTGCCAGCAGCGTCGGGACAGGGAGTCAAGAGACCCAGTACTTC | CASSVGTGSQETQYF
. | TRBJ1-5 | . | TRBV7-6 | TGTGCCAGCAGCTTGGACAGCCATCAGCCCCAGCATTTT | CASSLDSHQPQHF
. | TRBJ1-5 | once | TRBV12-3/TRBV12-4 | TGTGCCAGCAGCTCCAATCAGCCCCAGCATTTT | CASSSNQPQHF
TRBD1 | TRBJ1-1 | . | TRBV12-5 | TGTGCTAGTGGTTTCGCCGGGACAGGGCGCACGGATGAAGCTTTCTTT | CASGFAGTGRTDEAFF
TRBD1 | TRBJ1-4 | . | TRBV6-6 | TGTGCCAGCAGTTCTCCGACAGGGGTCGAAAAACTGTTTTTT | CASSSPTGVEKLFF
. | TRBJ1-3 | . | TRBV7-2 | TGTGCCAGCAGCCGGAACAGGGAAGGCGGAAACACCATATATTTT | CASSRNREGGNTIYF
TRBD1 | TRBJ2-1 | . | TRBV7-9 | TGTGCCAGCAGCTTGAGAACGGGACAGGGGCTGGATGAGCAGTTCTTC | CASSLRTGQGLDEQFF
TRBD1 | TRBJ2-5 | . | TRBV6-5 | TGTGCCAGCAGTTACGACAGGGAAGAGACCCAGTACTTC | CASSYDREETQYF
TRBD2 | TRBJ2-7 | . | TRBV5-1 | TGCGCCAGCAGCCCGGACCCTAGCGGCTCCTACGAGCAGTACTTC | CASSPDPSGSYEQYF